One sample yielded the 25 T cell receptor beta chains listed below, sequenced in a study of radiotherapy plus CTLA-4 blockade in lung cancer. Profiling relied on immunoSEQ multiplex PCR, and the TCRdb table lists in-frame clones only, not all of them. This sample has 40,000 to 45,000 clones; approximately 68% occur once, and the top ten carry 9.8%. Material: peripheral blood, obtained from a patient treated with radiotherapy plus ipilimumab. Source of these receptors: a human donor with non-small cell lung cancer who had stable disease on radiotherapy plus ipilimumab.

The V gene is TRBV13, the J gene TRBJ1-1, with 7 bases matching TRBD1. Germline CDR1 PRHDT, CDR2 FYEKMQ (reference sequence). CDR3 size: 13 residues. The V segment lost 5 bases and the J segment 6 bases; nucleotides outside the gene matches: 6. The CDR3 region is CASSPRQGPEAFF. Written as DNA, the CDR3 is TGTGCCAGCAGCCCCAGACAGGGTCCTGAAGCTTTCTTT.

V is TRBV6-1 and J is TRBJ1-1; D call uncertain. With 3 bases removed from V and 1 base from J, the gap between germline ends came to 6 bases. Per the germline V gene, CDR1 is MNHNS and CDR2 is SASEGT. This CDR3 comprises 13 residues. CDR3 residues: CASSEAGNTEAFF. The CDR3, as DNA: TGTGCCAGCAGTGAGGCAGGGAACACTGAAGCTTTCTTT.

This clone was seen a handful of times. This sequence joins TRBV7-9 and TRBJ2-2, with 9 bases identical to TRBD2. The germline V gene has CDR1 SEHNR and CDR2 FQNEAQ (reference sequence). CDR3 length equals 16 residues. The V and J ends lost 1 base and 3 bases, in that order; junction bases with no gene match: 3. The DNA of the CDR3 is TGTGCCAGCAGCTTAGTTAGCGGGGGCTACACCGGGGAGCTGTTTTTT. Protein sequence: CASSLVSGGYTGELFF.

The rearrangement uses TRBV6-1 and TRBJ1-5, with D maybe TRBD1 (5 bases). Trimming removed 0 bases at V and 2 bases at J, with 14 bases between. Germline lookup yields CDR1 MNHNS and CDR2 SASEGT. The CDR3 spans 17 residues. Here the CDR3 reads CASSEAWGSRGNQPQHF. CDR3 DNA sequence: TGTGCCAGCAGTGAAGCGTGGGGCAGCAGGGGCAATCAGCCCCAGCATTTT.

This clone was detected a few times. This chain joins TRBV6-6 and TRBJ1-5; D possibly corresponds to TRBD1 (6 bases). Germline V gene lookup returns CDR1 MNHNY and CDR2 SVGAGI (reference sequence). Trimming shortened V by 7 bases and J by 7 bases, and 14 bases separated the two germline ends. The CDR3 covers 13 residues. The chain's CDR3 is CASTQGLVQPQHF. The CDR3 DNA is TGTGCCAGCACTCAGGGGTTGGTACAGCCCCAGCATTTT.

The chain recombines TRBV2 with TRBJ1-6, with TRBD1 matching 7 bases. Germline CDR1 SNHLY, CDR2 FYNNEI. V shed 6 bases and J 9 bases; nucleotides not matched to a gene: 5. The CDR3 is made up of 13 amino acids. CDR3 in amino acids: CASSNRGASPLHF. CDR3 sequence (DNA): TGTGCCAGCAGCAACAGGGGAGCTTCACCCCTCCACTTT.

J is TRBJ2-1 and V is TRBV5-1; TRBD2 is a possible D gene (7 bases). The V gene's germline CDR1 is SGHRS and CDR2 YFSETQ. This CDR3 contains 14 residues. V was pared by 6 bases and J by 4 bases, with 14 bases between. The CDR3 region is CASTRGGPYNEQFF. The CDR3, as DNA: TGCGCCAGCACTAGGGGGGGGCCATACAATGAGCAGTTCTTC.

This chain uses TRBV11-2 with TRBJ2-4; 7 nucleotides line up with TRBD2. CDR1 SGHAT and CDR2 FQNNGV come from the germline V gene. Losses at the gene ends were 1 base for V and 6 bases for J; bases not matched to a gene: 0. The CDR3 extends over 13 amino acids. The CDR3 coding sequence is TGTGCCAGCAGCTTAGCGGGGGGAAACATTCAGTACTTC. Translation gives CASSLAGGNIQYF.

The chain combines TRBV4-3 with TRBJ2-1; 10 nucleotides match TRBD1. Germline loops: CDR1 LGHNA, CDR2 YSLEER. V lost 1 base and J lost 5; bases outside the gene matches: 2. The CDR3 spans 15 residues. CDR3 DNA: TGCGCCAGCAGCCAAGCGGACAGGGGGGACAATGAGCAGTTCTTC. Protein: CASSQADRGDNEQFF.

This chain joins TRBV6-1 and TRBJ1-2; TRBD1 is a possible D gene (5 bases). Germline assignment: CDR1 MNHNS and CDR2 SASEGT. The V and J ends lost 1 base and 2 bases respectively, with 11 bases between them. The CDR3 extends over 15 amino acids. The CDR3 DNA reads as TGTGCCAGCAGTGAAGGGAGACAGAAGAACTATGGCTACACCTTC. Translated: CASSEGRQKNYGYTF.

The rearrangement uses TRBV30 and TRBJ2-1; 10 bases match TRBD2. The CDR3 covers 13 residues. The V segment lost 2 bases and the J segment 11 bases; nucleotides outside the gene matches: 6. CDR1 and CDR2 from the germline V gene are GTSNPN and SVGIG (reference sequence). CDR3 amino acids: CAWSRLAGDKQFF. The DNA of the CDR3 is TGTGCCTGGAGTCGGCTAGCGGGGGACAAGCAGTTCTTC. Full variable domain (remainder filled in from reference TRBV30 and TRBJ2-1): SQTIHQWPATLVQPVGSPLSLECTVEGTSNPNLYWYRQAAGRGLQLLFYSVGIGQISSEVPQNLSASRPQDRQFILSSKKLLLSDSGFYLCAWSRLAGDKQFFGPGTRLTVL.

The genes are TRBV7-2 and TRBJ1-2; 8 bases align to TRBD1. The CDR3 runs to 16 residues. From germline, CDR1 is SGHTA and CDR2 FQGNSA. V shed 4 bases and J 4 bases; nucleotides not matched to a gene: 11. The CDR3 coding sequence is TGTGCCAGCAGCTCTCCGGCCCGACAGGGGTCCTATGGCTACACCTTC. This encodes CASSSPARQGSYGYTF.

This chain links TRBV15 with TRBJ1-2; no firm D call. This CDR3 comprises 15 residues. Between the trimmed V and J ends, which lost 4 bases and 4 bases, there was a span of 16 bases. Germline CDR1 LNHNV, CDR2 YYDKDF (reference sequence). The CDR3 nucleotides are TGTGCCACCAGCACCACCGGTGCTACCATCTATGGCTACACCTTC. Its protein is CATSTTGATIYGYTF.

This CDR3 reads CASSPTPSYEQYF. CDR3 nucleotide sequence: TGTGCCAGCAGCCCGACACCTTCCTACGAGCAGTACTTC. This chain connects TRBV7-3 to TRBJ2-7; D is ambiguous. Per germline, CDR1 SGHTA and CDR2 FQGTGA. The CDR3 is made up of 13 amino acids. Deletions cut 5 bases from V and 1 base from J, with 9 bases between.

The chain recombines TRBV11-2 with TRBJ2-7; D might be TRBD1 (6 bases). V was trimmed by 1 base and J by 2 bases, leaving 21 bases between them. This CDR3 has 18 residues. Germline CDR1 SGHAT, CDR2 FQNNGV. The CDR3 loop reads CASSLGSRGKSRAYEQYF. DNA of the CDR3: TGTGCCAGCAGCTTAGGGAGCAGGGGCAAATCACGAGCCTACGAGCAGTACTTC.

The chain carries TRBV5-1 and TRBJ1-3, with 7 bases matching TRBD1. This CDR3 is 15 amino acids long. Germline trimming cut 0 bases from V and 0 bases from J; bases unmatched to any gene: 0. CDR1 is SGHRS, CDR2 YFSETQ, per germline. The CDR3 protein is CASSLAGGSGNTIYF. The CDR3 DNA is TGCGCCAGCAGCTTGGCAGGGGGCTCTGGAAACACCATATATTTT.

The CDR3 sequence: CASMREGGNRGSGELFF. CDR3 in DNA: TGCGCCAGCATGCGCGAGGGTGGTAACAGGGGATCCGGGGAGCTGTTTTTT. This rearrangement joins TRBV5-1 to TRBJ2-2; 7 nucleotides match TRBD1. Germline V gene data show CDR1 as SGHRS and CDR2 as YFSETQ. The CDR3 is 17 amino acids. After removal of 6 bases from V and 6 bases from J, the junction contained 17 bases not matched to a gene.

V and J are TRBV27 and TRBJ2-7, with 8 bases lining up with TRBD1. CDR3 length: 15 amino acids. The germline V gene encodes CDR1 MNHEY and CDR2 SMNVEV (reference sequence). The V gene end was trimmed by 6 bases and the J gene end by 6 bases; junction bases not matched to a gene: 13. In nucleotides, the CDR3 is TGTGCCAGCAGCCCAAGACAGGGGTTCGGAGGCGAGCAGTACTTC. Its translation: CASSPRQGFGGEQYF.

This clone occurred a few times. V is TRBV7-8 and J is TRBJ1-1; D not resolved. Germline V gene sequence: CDR1 SGHVS, CDR2 FQNEAQ. The CDR3 extends over 13 amino acids. V lost 8 bases and J lost 0, with 10 bases in between. CDR3 sequence: CASGGQMNTEAFF. The DNA for the CDR3 is TGTGCCAGCGGCGGTCAGATGAACACTGAAGCTTTCTTT.

The chain combines TRBV9 with TRBJ2-3; 12 positions match TRBD2. The CDR3 length is 15 residues. Trimming cost V 0 bases and J 9 bases; bases outside gene matches: 5. The germline V gene has CDR1 SGDLS and CDR2 YYNGEE. Here the CDR3 DNA reads TGTGCCAGCAGCGTAGGGACTAGCGGGGCCGGAACGCAGTATTTT. Protein: CASSVGTSGAGTQYF.

Turning to this clone: The identical CDR3 is also encoded by other nucleotide sequences in the sample. The chain links TRBV2 to TRBJ2-2, with a tentative D call TRBD1 (6 bases). This CDR3 comprises 14 residues. Per germline, CDR1 SNHLY and CDR2 FYNNEI. V lost 6 bases, J lost 0 bases, and 8 bases lay in between. CDR3 DNA sequence: TGTGCCAGCAGCGGGACATCGAACACCGGGGAGCTGTTTTTT. The encoded protein is CASSGTSNTGELFF.

In its sample, this clone was seen a few times. This rearrangement joins TRBV29-1 to TRBJ2-1; 10 positions match TRBD1. Germline V gene data show CDR1 as SQVTM and CDR2 as ANQGSEA. Unmatched junction bases numbered 15, after V lost 7 bases and J lost 9 bases. This CDR3 comprises 15 residues. In nucleotides, the CDR3 is TGCAGCGCGTCCTTACCGGGACAGGGGAGTGGTGAGCAGTTCTTC. Its translation is CSASLPGQGSGEQFF.

This clone was found once. The chain joins TRBV6-5 to TRBJ1-1; D remains unclear. V lost 6 bases, J lost 7 bases, and 9 bases lay in between. The V gene's germline CDR1 is MNHEY and CDR2 SVGAGI. CDR3 length: 11 amino acids. The CDR3, as DNA: TGTGCCAGCAGGAGACAAGATGAAGCTTTCTTT. It specifies CASRRQDEAFF.

CDR3 residues: CASSRWGQTGELFF. The CDR3 DNA follows: TGTGCCAGCAGTCGGTGGGGGCAAACCGGGGAGCTGTTTTTT. V gene TRBV14 combines with J gene TRBJ2-2, with TRBD1 as a possible D gene (6 bases). CDR1 is SGHDN and CDR2 is FVKESK in the germline V gene. The CDR3 has 14 residues. V was trimmed by 6 bases and J by 5 bases, leaving 13 bases between them. The full variable domain, in which reference TRBV14 and TRBJ2-2 provide the parts outside the CDR3, is EAGVTQFPSHSVIEKGQTVTLRCDPISGHDNLYWYRRVMGKEIKFLLHFVKESKQDESGMPNNRFLAERTGGTYSTLKVQPAELEDSGVYFCASSRWGQTGELFFGEGSRLTVL.

The gene calls are TRBV10-1 and TRBJ2-3; TRBD1 matches 8 bases. The V and J ends lost 8 bases and 2 bases, in that order; junction bases with no gene match: 3. There are 13 residues in the CDR3. Per germline, CDR1 WNHNN and CDR2 SYGVQD (reference sequence). For the CDR3, the DNA is TGCGCCAGCGGGGACAGGAACACAGATACGCAGTATTTT. This codes for CASGDRNTDTQYF.